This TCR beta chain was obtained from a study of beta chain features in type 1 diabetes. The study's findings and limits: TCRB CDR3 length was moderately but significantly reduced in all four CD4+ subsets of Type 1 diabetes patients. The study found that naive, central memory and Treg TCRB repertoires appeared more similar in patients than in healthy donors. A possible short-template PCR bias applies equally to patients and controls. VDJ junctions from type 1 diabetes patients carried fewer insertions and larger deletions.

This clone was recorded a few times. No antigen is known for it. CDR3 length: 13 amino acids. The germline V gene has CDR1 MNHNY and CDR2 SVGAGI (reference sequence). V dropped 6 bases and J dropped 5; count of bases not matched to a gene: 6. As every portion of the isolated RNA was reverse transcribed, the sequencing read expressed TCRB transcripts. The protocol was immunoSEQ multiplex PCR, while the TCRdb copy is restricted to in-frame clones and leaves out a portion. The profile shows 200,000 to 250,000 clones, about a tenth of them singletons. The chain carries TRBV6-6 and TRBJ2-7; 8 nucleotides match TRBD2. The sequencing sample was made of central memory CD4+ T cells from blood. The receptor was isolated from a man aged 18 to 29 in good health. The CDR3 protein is CASRSGSADEQYF. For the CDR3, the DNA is TGTGCCAGCAGAAGCGGGAGTGCCGACGAGCAGTACTTC.